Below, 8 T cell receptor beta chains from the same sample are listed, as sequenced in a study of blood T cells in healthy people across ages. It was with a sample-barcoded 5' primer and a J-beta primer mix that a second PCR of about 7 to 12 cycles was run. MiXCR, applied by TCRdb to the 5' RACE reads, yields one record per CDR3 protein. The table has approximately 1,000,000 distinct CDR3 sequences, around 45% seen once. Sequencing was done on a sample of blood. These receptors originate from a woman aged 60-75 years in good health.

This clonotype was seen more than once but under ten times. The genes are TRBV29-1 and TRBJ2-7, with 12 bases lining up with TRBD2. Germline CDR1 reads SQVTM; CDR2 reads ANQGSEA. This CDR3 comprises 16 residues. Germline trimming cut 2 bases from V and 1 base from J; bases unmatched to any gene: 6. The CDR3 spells CSVESPTSGRSYEQYF. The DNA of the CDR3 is TGCAGCGTTGAATCGCCCACTAGCGGGAGGTCCTACGAGCAGTACTTC.

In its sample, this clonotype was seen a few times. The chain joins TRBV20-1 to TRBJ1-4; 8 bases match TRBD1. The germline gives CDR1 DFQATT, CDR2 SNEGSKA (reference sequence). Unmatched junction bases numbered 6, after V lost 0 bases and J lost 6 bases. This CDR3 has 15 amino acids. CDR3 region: CSARDPQGADEKLFF. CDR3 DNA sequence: TGCAGTGCTAGAGATCCGCAGGGGGCGGATGAAAAACTGTTTTTT.

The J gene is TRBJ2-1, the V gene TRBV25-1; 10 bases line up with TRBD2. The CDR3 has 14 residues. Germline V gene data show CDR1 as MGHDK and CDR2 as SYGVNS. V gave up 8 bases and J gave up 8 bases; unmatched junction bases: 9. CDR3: CASGVASGRYEQFF. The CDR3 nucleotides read TGTGCCAGCGGTGTGGCTAGCGGGAGATATGAGCAGTTCTTC.

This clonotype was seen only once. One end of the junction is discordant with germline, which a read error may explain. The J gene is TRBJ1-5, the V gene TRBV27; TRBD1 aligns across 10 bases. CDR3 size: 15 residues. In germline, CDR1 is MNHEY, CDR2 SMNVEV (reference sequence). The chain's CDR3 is CASSADRGLGQLQHF. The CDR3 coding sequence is TGTGCCAGCAGTGCCGACAGGGGGCTAGGTCAGCTCCAGCATTTT.

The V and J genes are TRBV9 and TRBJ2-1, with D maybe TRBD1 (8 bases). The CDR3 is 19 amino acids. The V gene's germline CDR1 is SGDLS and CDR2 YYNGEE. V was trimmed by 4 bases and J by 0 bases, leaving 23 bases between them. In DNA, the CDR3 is TGTGCCAGCAGCCACTCGACAGGGGTGGGGGGGAGCTCCTACAATGAGCAGTTCTTC. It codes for CASSHSTGVGGSSYNEQFF.

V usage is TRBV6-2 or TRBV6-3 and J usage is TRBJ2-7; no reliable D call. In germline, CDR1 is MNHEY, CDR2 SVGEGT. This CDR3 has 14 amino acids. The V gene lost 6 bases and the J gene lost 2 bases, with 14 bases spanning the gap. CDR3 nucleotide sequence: TGTGCCAGCAGAATGGACCCCGGCCCCTACGAGCAGTACTTC. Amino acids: CASRMDPGPYEQYF.

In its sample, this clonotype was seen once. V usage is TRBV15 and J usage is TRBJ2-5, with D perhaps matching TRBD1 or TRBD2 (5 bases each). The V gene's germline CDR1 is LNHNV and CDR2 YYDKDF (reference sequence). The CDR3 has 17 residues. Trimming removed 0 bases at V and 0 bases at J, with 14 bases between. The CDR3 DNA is TGTGCCACCAGCAGAGACCAGGGACCGTCGTACCAAGAGACCCAGTACTTC. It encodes CATSRDQGPSYQETQYF.

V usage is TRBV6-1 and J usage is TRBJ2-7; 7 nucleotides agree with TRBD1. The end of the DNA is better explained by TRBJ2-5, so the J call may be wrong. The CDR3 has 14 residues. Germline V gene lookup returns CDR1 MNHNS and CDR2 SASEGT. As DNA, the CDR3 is TGTGCCAGCCTCCGGGACAGAACGCCCGAGACCCAGTACTTC. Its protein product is CASLRDRTPETQYF.